This T cell receptor beta chain was sequenced in a study of blood T cell repertoires in COVID-19. Overall study: Acute and convalescent COVID-19 samples came from the United States, Italy and Spain. In each case, the material was cDNA or gDNA derived from T cells, B-cell-depleted T cells, or PBMCs.

Ages ranged from roughly 18 to 100 years, with residence in about two dozen US areas. Cohorts were determined from participant-reported clinical history. The CDR3 consists of 17 residues. CDR1 and CDR2 from the germline V gene are SGHNT and YENEEA. Trimming took off 1 base at V and 0 bases at J, with 13 bases between the two ends. Method: immunoSEQ multiplex PCR; TCRdb's copy keeps in-frame clones and lacks some. The sample carries 250,000 to 350,000 clones, roughly 85% recorded once. The TCR was taken from a woman aged 45 to 65 who had recovered from COVID-19. Sequencing used PBMCs or T cells enriched from blood (not recorded which). The rearrangement joins TRBV11-3 to TRBJ2-1; possible D gene TRBD1, 6 bases. The CDR3 loop reads CASSLGQVVSSYNEQFF. The CDR3 DNA is TGTGCCAGCAGCTTAGGACAGGTCGTAAGCTCCTACAATGAGCAGTTCTTC.